This T cell receptor beta chain came from a study of blood T cells in healthy people across ages. Study outcomes and limitations: Unknown CMV status may confound age-related changes in expanded clones. Relative to aged donors, long-lived donors carried more naive CD4+ cells and displayed higher diversity.

The use of a sample-barcoded 5' primer and a J-beta primer mix characterized a second PCR of roughly 7 to 11 cycles. TCRdb reanalysed the 5' RACE reads using MiXCR and keeps one entry per CDR3 protein. The sample consists of hundreds of thousands of distinct CDR3 sequences, about three fifths of them appearing once. This clonotype was detected only a few times. Its antigen is unknown. Trimming took 6 bases from V and 8 from J; bases not matched to a gene: 8. This CDR3 has 14 amino acids. This clonotype was sampled from a man aged 25-40 years in good health. This rearrangement joins TRBV12-3 or TRBV12-4 to TRBJ2-3; 10 bases map to TRBD2. The specimen sequenced was blood. The CDR3 is CASSRLAGAGTQYF. The CDR3, as DNA: TGTGCCAGCAGCCGGCTAGCGGGGGCGGGTACGCAGTATTTT.